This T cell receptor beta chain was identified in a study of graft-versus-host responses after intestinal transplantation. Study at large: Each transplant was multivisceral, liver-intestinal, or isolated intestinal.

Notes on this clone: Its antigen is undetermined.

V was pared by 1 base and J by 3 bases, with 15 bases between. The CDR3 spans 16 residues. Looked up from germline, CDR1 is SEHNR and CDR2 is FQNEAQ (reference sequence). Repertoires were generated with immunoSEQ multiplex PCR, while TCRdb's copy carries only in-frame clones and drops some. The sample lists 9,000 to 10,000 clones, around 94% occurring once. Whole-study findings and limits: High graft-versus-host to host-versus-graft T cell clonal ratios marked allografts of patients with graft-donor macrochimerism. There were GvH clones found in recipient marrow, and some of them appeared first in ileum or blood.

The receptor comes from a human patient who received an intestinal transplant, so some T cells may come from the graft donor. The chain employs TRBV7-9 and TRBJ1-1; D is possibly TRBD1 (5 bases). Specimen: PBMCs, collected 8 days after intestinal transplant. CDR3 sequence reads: CASSLGLREVDTEAFF. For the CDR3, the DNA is TGTGCCAGCAGCTTAGGACTCAGGGAGGTGGACACTGAAGCTTTCTTT. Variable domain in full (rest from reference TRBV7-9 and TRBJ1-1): DTGVSQNPRHKITKRGQNVTFRCDPISEHNRLYWYRQTLGQGPEFLTYFQNEAQLEKSRLLSDRFSAERPKGSFSTLEIQRTEQGDSAMYLCASSLGLREVDTEAFFGQGTRLTVV.